The sequence of this T cell receptor beta chain was determined in a study of technical replicates of blood from a few donors. Profiled with immunoSEQ multiplex PCR; TCRdb holds only in-frame clones, not every one. The sample holds fewer than 85,000 clones, roughly 92% seen once. The germline gives CDR1 SNHLY, CDR2 FYNNEI. Trimming stripped 0 bases from V and 2 bases from J, with 17 bases between. This CDR3 contains 17 residues. Sequencing used T cells isolated from PBMCs. The chain recombines TRBV2 with TRBJ2-7, with D maybe TRBD2 (5 bases). The sequence came from a human donor in good health. In DNA form, the CDR3 reads TGTGCCAGCAGTGAAGCCCTGCTTCGTCACGGGACCTACGAGCAGTACTTC. Protein product: CASSEALLRHGTYEQYF.